This T cell receptor (beta chain) was retrieved from a study of blood T cell repertoires in COVID-19. Background on the study: The United States, Italy and Spain supplied acute and convalescent COVID-19 samples. From T cells, B-cell-depleted T cells, or PBMCs came the material, which was cDNA or gDNA.

In the source study's methods: Nucleated cell number was recorded as an estimate derived from reference gene primer amplification. The data were produced by immunoSEQ multiplex PCR, yet TCRdb's version contains in-frame clones alone and is incomplete. V, J and clone size were drawn from that table, and D and trimming were deduced from the DNA. This table has roughly 290,000 clones, 86% appearing once. Germline V gives CDR1 SGHNT, CDR2 YYREEE (reference sequence). The CDR3 is 14 amino acids. V lost 3 bases and J 1 base, leaving 8 bases between the germline ends. This chain uses TRBV5-4 with TRBJ2-4; D gene unclear. The source is a woman in her thirties who had recovered from COVID-19. Sequencing input: peripheral blood. The CDR3, as DNA: TGTGCCAGCAGCTCACCCGGGGCCAAAAACATTCAGTACTTC. It codes for CASSSPGAKNIQYF.